The clone carrying this T cell receptor beta chain was counted a few times. Its antigen is currently unknown. The TCR cDNA carried a universal primer site and UMIs from 5'RACE template switching. One entry per CDR3 protein results from TCRdb running MiXCR on the 5' RACE reads. The table has 500,000 to 650,000 distinct CDR3 sequences, less than 20% seen once. The data stem from a study of T cells after yellow fever vaccination. Findings and caveats of the study: Researchers cautioned that FACS-sorted repertoires could harbor abundant clonotypes contaminating from the bulk population. Peaking on day 5 versus 15, the secondary response was faster but weaker.

This sample comprised PBMCs, obtained more than 4 days after the first yellow fever vaccination. The sequence was obtained from a man between 18 and 29 years old who received the YFV17D yellow fever vaccine.

The CDR3 nucleotides read TGTGCCAGCACCGGAGGGCAAGCTTTCTTT. Translating gives CASTGGQAFF. This chain links TRBV28 with TRBJ1-1; D is unclear. With 7 bases removed from V and 9 bases from J, the gap between germline ends came to 9 bases. Germline V gene sequence: CDR1 MDHEN, CDR2 SYDVKM. There are 10 residues in the CDR3.